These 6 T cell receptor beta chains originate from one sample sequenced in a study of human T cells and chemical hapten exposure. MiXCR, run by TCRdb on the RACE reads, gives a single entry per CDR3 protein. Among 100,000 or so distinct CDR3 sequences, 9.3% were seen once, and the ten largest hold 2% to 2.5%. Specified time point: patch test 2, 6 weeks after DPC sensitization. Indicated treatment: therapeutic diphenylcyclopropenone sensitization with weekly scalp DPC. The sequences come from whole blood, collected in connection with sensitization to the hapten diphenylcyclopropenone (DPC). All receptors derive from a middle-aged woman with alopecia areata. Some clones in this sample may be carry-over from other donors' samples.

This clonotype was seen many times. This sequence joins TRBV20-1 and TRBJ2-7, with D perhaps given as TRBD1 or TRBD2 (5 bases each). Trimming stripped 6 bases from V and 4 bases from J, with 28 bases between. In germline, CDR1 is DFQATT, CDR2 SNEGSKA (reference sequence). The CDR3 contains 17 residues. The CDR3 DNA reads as TGCAGTGCCACCCCTCGGGGCACCCTCGCTAGAGGATACGAGCAGTACTTC. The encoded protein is CSATPRGTLARGYEQYF.

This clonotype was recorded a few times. In nucleotides, the CDR3 is TGTGCCACCCTGGGGGCAAGCCGGGGAAACTATGGCTACACCTTC. Translation gives CATLGASRGNYGYTF. The J gene is TRBJ1-2, the V gene TRBV27; D is perhaps TRBD1 (6 bases). V was trimmed by 10 bases and J by 2 bases, leaving 20 bases between them. CDR3 size: 15 residues. Per the germline V gene, CDR1 is MNHEY and CDR2 is SMNVEV (reference sequence).

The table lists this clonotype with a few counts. The CDR3: CASSLGTGYTEAFF. The CDR3 nucleotides are TGTGCCAGCAGCTTGGGTACAGGGTACACTGAAGCTTTCTTT. V is TRBV5-6 and J is TRBJ1-1, with a possible D match to TRBD1 (6 bases). The V end was cut by 0 bases, the J end by 3 bases, with 9 bases between. CDR1 is SGHDT, CDR2 YYEEEE, per germline. The CDR3 has 14 amino acids.

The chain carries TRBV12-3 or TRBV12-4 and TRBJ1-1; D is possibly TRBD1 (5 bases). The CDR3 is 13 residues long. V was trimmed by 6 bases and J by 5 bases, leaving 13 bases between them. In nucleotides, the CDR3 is TGTGCCAGCAGCAGACAGTGGAATACTGAAGCTTTCTTT. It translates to CASSRQWNTEAFF.

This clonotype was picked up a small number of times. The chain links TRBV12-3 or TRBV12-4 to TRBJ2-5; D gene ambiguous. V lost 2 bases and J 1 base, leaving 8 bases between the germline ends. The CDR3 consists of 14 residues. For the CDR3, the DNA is TGTGCCAGCAGTTTACAGAGGATCCAAGAGACCCAGTACTTC. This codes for CASSLQRIQETQYF.

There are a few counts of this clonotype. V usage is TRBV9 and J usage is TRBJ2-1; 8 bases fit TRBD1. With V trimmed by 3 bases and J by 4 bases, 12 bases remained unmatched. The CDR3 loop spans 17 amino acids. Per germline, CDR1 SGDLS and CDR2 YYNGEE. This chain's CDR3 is CASSEGQGAGDYNEQFF. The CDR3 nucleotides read TGTGCCAGCAGCGAGGGGCAGGGGGCAGGAGATTACAATGAGCAGTTCTTC.